The 20 T cell receptor beta chains presented below share a single source sample, sequenced in a study of beta chain features in type 1 diabetes. These receptors lack a known antigen. General observations from the study: Among all four CD4+ subsets, Type 1 diabetes patients had TCRB CDR3s that were moderately but significantly shorter.

Since all of the isolated RNA was reverse transcribed, expressed TCRB transcripts were what got sequenced. Profiling relied on immunoSEQ multiplex PCR, and the TCRdb table lists in-frame clones only, not all of them. Of roughly 50,000 clones detected, over 40% appear once; the ten largest clones hold less than 1.5%. Material: Tregs from blood. The origin of the receptors is a man aged 30 to 45 with type 1 diabetes.

Only one count was recorded for this clone. The chain couples TRBV2 to TRBJ2-5; TRBD2 matches 10 bases. The CDR3 extends over 15 amino acids. Germline V gene sequence: CDR1 SNHLY, CDR2 FYNNEI. V gave up 2 bases and J gave up 7 bases; unmatched junction bases: 7. This CDR3 is CASSEIWLAGATQYF. In nucleotides, the CDR3 is TGTGCCAGCAGTGAAATCTGGCTAGCGGGAGCGACCCAGTACTTC.

This clone was counted only a few times. V gene TRBV6-1 combines with J gene TRBJ2-3, with D hard to call. Germline V gives CDR1 MNHNS, CDR2 SASEGT. The V and J ends lost 3 bases and 0 bases respectively, with 7 bases between them. CDR3 size: 14 residues. In DNA, the CDR3 is TGTGCCAGCAGTGAGACACGGAGCACAGATACGCAGTATTTT. This encodes CASSETRSTDTQYF.

This clone was detected only a few times. This chain connects TRBV5-1 to TRBJ1-5; possibly TRBD1 for D (6 bases). The V and J ends lost 0 bases and 6 bases respectively, with 13 bases between them. Germline-derived CDR1 and CDR2 are SGHRS and YFSETQ. The CDR3 sequence is 15 residues long. The DNA of the CDR3 is TGCGCCAGCAGCTTGGAGGGGGGGTTAGGTCAGCCCCAGCATTTT. As protein: CASSLEGGLGQPQHF.

This chain uses TRBV19 with TRBJ1-4; D unresolved. The CDR3 covers 14 residues. Trimming stripped 7 bases from V and 4 bases from J, with 13 bases between. In germline, CDR1 is LNHDA, CDR2 SQIVND (reference sequence). CDR3: CASKAERFNEKLFF. CDR3 coding DNA: TGTGCCAGTAAAGCGGAGCGCTTTAATGAAAAACTGTTTTTT.

This clone was counted a few times. The chain joins TRBV7-8 to TRBJ1-4; D remains ambiguous. CDR1 is SGHVS, CDR2 FQNEAQ, per germline. The CDR3 has 15 residues. The V and J ends lost 1 base and 4 bases respectively, with 10 bases between them. The chain's CDR3 is CASSLDGRDNEKLFF. The CDR3 DNA reads TGTGCCAGCAGCTTAGACGGTCGCGATAATGAAAAACTGTTTTTT.

The gene calls are TRBV9 and TRBJ2-5; D is possibly TRBD2 (6 bases). The CDR3 consists of 14 residues. V lost 2 bases and J lost 1, with 9 bases in between. CDR1 is SGDLS and CDR2 is YYNGEE in the germline V gene. The chain's CDR3 is CASSVSSAQETQYF. The CDR3 DNA reads as TGTGCCAGCAGCGTCTCTAGCGCCCAAGAGACCCAGTACTTC.

This clone was recorded a few times. J is TRBJ2-7 and V is TRBV7-2; 8 bases are a match to TRBD2. CDR3 size: 15 residues. CDR1 and CDR2 (germline): SGHTA, FQGNSA. After removal of 5 bases from V and 4 bases from J, the junction contained 10 bases not matched to a gene. Here the CDR3 reads CASSNWREAGYEQYF. The CDR3 bases are TGTGCCAGCAGCAACTGGCGGGAGGCGGGTTACGAGCAGTACTTC.

This clone was counted only a few times. The chain uses TRBV21-1 and TRBJ2-7; the D call in the table, TRBD2, was not verified against the DNA. TRBV21-1 constitutes a pseudogene. The length of the CDR3 is 15 residues. The CDR3 bases are TGTGCCAGCAGCCCCCGCACTAGCCCCGACATGGAGCAGTACTTC. Translated, it gives CASSPRTSPDMEQYF.

The chain is built from TRBV7-9 and TRBJ2-1, with 8 positions matching TRBD2. CDR3 length equals 15 residues. Unmatched junction bases numbered 3, after V lost 2 bases and J lost 3 bases. The germline CDR1 and CDR2 sequences are SEHNR and FQNEAQ (reference sequence). CDR3 nucleotide sequence: TGTGCCAGCAGCTTACAACTAGCGGACTACAATGAGCAGTTCTTC. It encodes CASSLQLADYNEQFF.

This clone has only a few counts. This chain uses TRBV18 with TRBJ1-2, with D possibly matching TRBD1 (5 bases). The CDR3 is 13 residues long. Between the trimmed V and J ends, which lost 3 bases and 7 bases, there was a span of 12 bases. Germline CDR1 and CDR2: KGHSH and LQKENI. Here the CDR3 reads CASSPQGESGYTF. The CDR3 region has the DNA TGTGCCAGCTCACCCCAAGGGGAATCTGGCTACACCTTC.

The gene calls are TRBV7-6 and TRBJ1-5; D is possibly TRBD1 (6 bases). CDR1 and CDR2 from the germline V gene are SGHVS and FNYEAQ. V lost 5 bases and J lost 7, with 21 bases in between. This CDR3 is built from 16 residues. As DNA, the CDR3 is TGTGCCAGCAGCCCCAGGTCAGGGGATTTGAGACAGCCCCAGCATTTT. Its translation: CASSPRSGDLRQPQHF.

This clone was observed a few times. The chain links TRBV10-3 to TRBJ1-2; 8 bases align to TRBD1. CDR3 length equals 16 residues. The trim removed 2 bases at V and 4 bases at J, leaving 9 bases unmatched. CDR1 and CDR2 from the germline V gene are ENHRY and SYGVKD. This CDR3 is CAISEGPSGGGYGYTF. Written as DNA, the CDR3 is TGTGCCATCAGTGAGGGCCCGTCAGGGGGCGGCTATGGCTACACCTTC.

The chain recombines TRBV5-8 with TRBJ2-3, with a possible D match to TRBD2 (5 bases). V gave up 4 bases and J gave up 2 bases, with 11 bases separating them. The CDR3 sequence is 14 residues long. From germline, CDR1 is SGHTS and CDR2 YDEGEE. The CDR3, as DNA: TGTGCCAGCAGCGCGGACTCTACCACAGATACGCAGTATTTT. Translation: CASSADSTTDTQYF.

The genes are TRBV19 and TRBJ1-5, with D possibly TRBD1 on 5 matching bases. The V end lost 2 bases, the J end lost 7 bases, and 9 bases lay between the germline ends. This CDR3 is 13 amino acids long. Germline lookup yields CDR1 LNHDA and CDR2 SQIVND (reference sequence). The CDR3 nucleotides read TGTGCCAGTAGTATACAGGGATACCAGCCCCAGCATTTT. This sequence encodes CASSIQGYQPQHF.

This chain uses TRBV11-1 with TRBJ2-2; 7 bases align to TRBD1. The CDR3 contains 15 residues. V shed 4 bases and J 4 bases; nucleotides not matched to a gene: 6. The germline CDR1 and CDR2 sequences are SGHAT and FQDESV (reference sequence). In DNA form, the CDR3 reads TGTGCCAGCAGCTGGACAGGAGTCCTCACCGGGGAGCTGTTTTTT. Translation: CASSWTGVLTGELFF.

The rearrangement links TRBV11-3 to TRBJ2-1; possible D gene TRBD2, 5 bases. The germline V and J ends were trimmed by 1 base and 3 bases, with 10 bases remaining between them. CDR3 size: 15 residues. CDR1 SGHNT and CDR2 YENEEA come from the germline V gene. The CDR3, as DNA: TGTGCCAGCAGCTTAGGGCGGGCCTACTACAATGAGCAGTTCTTC. Translating it yields CASSLGRAYYNEQFF.

This clone occurred a few times. This chain connects TRBV11-1 to TRBJ2-4; no clear D gene. The length of the CDR3 is 12 residues. Germline V CDR1 and CDR2: SGHAT, FQDESV (reference sequence). V was clipped by 3 bases and J by 9 bases, with 9 bases between them. CDR3 amino acids: CASSLVPSIQYF. In DNA form, the CDR3 reads TGTGCCAGCAGCTTGGTGCCTAGCATTCAGTACTTC.

A few counts support this clone. The gene calls are TRBV7-3 and TRBJ1-2, with a weak D call TRBD1 (5 bases). The CDR3 spans 13 residues. Trimming shortened V by 6 bases and J by 0 bases, and 8 bases separated the two germline ends. Germline V gives CDR1 SGHTA, CDR2 FQGTGA. This CDR3 reads CASRLTANYGYTF. The DNA of the CDR3 is TGTGCCAGCAGATTGACAGCTAACTATGGCTACACCTTC.

This clone was counted between two and nine times. This CDR3 is CASSLSGQGGEKLFF. CDR3 DNA: TGCGCCAGCAGCTTGAGCGGACAGGGGGGTGAAAAACTGTTTTTT. The V gene is TRBV5-1, the J gene TRBJ1-4; TRBD1 matches 10 bases. Germline assignment: CDR1 SGHRS and CDR2 YFSETQ. V lost 1 base to trimming and J lost 7 bases; unmatched junction nucleotides: 4. CDR3 size: 15 residues. Based on the CDR3 plus reference TRBV5-1 and TRBJ1-4, the full variable domain is KAGVTQTPRYLIKTRGQQVTLSCSPISGHRSVSWYQQTPGQGLQFLFEYFSETQRNKGNFPGRFSGRQFSNSRSEMNVSTLELGDSALYLCASSLSGQGGEKLFFGSGTQLSVL.

This clone was detected once. In DNA form, the CDR3 reads TGTGCCAGCAGTTTATACTATTCCGCTAGCGGGAACTACGAGCAGTACTTC. Its translation is CASSLYYSASGNYEQYF. The chain has TRBV27 and TRBJ2-7; 9 bases are shared with TRBD2. There are 17 residues in the CDR3. The J segment lost 3 bases and the V segment lost 1 base, leaving 10 bases of the junction unmatched. Germline-derived CDR1 and CDR2 are MNHEY and SMNVEV (reference sequence).